The 20 T cell receptor beta chains below come from one sample, sequenced in a study of human T cells and chemical hapten exposure. Time point meaning: healthy volunteer bleed at 2 weeks. The study extracted total RNA from unfractionated whole blood. One entry per CDR3 protein, called by TCRdb with MiXCR from the RACE reads. The top ten clones hold less than 6% of a sample with about 45,000 distinct CDR3 sequences, 3.5% to 5% of them seen once. The sequenced sample consisted of whole blood. The source is a human donor in good health. Some clones in this sample may be carry-over from other donors' samples.

The chain joins TRBV27 to TRBJ2-3, with 7 bases that match TRBD2. Trimming cost V 2 bases and J 8 bases; bases outside gene matches: 10. Germline CDR1 MNHEY, CDR2 SMNVEV (reference sequence). The CDR3 extends over 15 amino acids. The CDR3 spells CASSLGREKRGTQYF. CDR3 coding DNA: TGTGCCAGCAGTTTAGGGCGGGAGAAGAGGGGTACGCAGTATTTT.

This clonotype appeared many times. The rearrangement links TRBV20-1 to TRBJ2-5; maybe TRBD2 (5 bases). This CDR3 is built from 13 residues. CDR1 is DFQATT and CDR2 is SNEGSKA in the germline V gene (reference sequence). The germline V and J ends were trimmed by 0 bases and 4 bases, with 9 bases remaining between them. The CDR3 loop reads CSAREGAAETQYF. The CDR3 nucleotides are TGCAGTGCTAGAGAGGGAGCAGCAGAGACCCAGTACTTC.

This clonotype was seen many times. This chain joins TRBV6-5 and TRBJ2-7, with 7 bases identical to TRBD2. The V segment lost 0 bases and the J segment 0 bases; nucleotides outside the gene matches: 5. From germline, CDR1 is MNHEY and CDR2 SVGAGI. This CDR3 comprises 16 residues. The CDR3 region has the DNA TGTGCCAGCAGTTACTCCGCGGGAGCAAACTCCTACGAGCAGTACTTC. Amino acid sequence: CASSYSAGANSYEQYF.

V and J are TRBV27 and TRBJ1-4, with D hard to call. Trimming cost V 8 bases and J 3 bases, with 25 bases left between them. Germline-derived CDR1 and CDR2 are MNHEY and SMNVEV (reference sequence). The CDR3 is made up of 18 amino acids. CDR3 amino acids: CASPDSFRRTPSNEKLFF. Written as DNA, the CDR3 is TGTGCCAGCCCTGATAGCTTTAGAAGGACCCCCTCTAATGAAAAACTGTTTTTT.

This clonotype was recorded many times. The chain couples TRBV7-3 to TRBJ1-1; D might be TRBD1 (6 bases). V lost 5 bases and J 3 bases, leaving 19 bases between the germline ends. Germline V gene sequence: CDR1 SGHTA, CDR2 FQGTGA. The CDR3 totals 16 residues. The chain's CDR3 is CASSPGGGTGHTEAFF. CDR3 DNA: TGTGCCAGCAGCCCGGGCGGGGGCACGGGGCACACTGAAGCTTTCTTT.

This clonotype has ten or more counts. V and J are TRBV27 and TRBJ2-7, with TRBD1 matching over 11 bases. The V and J ends lost 5 bases and 6 bases, in that order; junction bases with no gene match: 3. Per germline, CDR1 MNHEY and CDR2 SMNVEV (reference sequence). This CDR3 is built from 13 residues. For the CDR3, the DNA is TGTGCCAGCAGTGGGACAGGGGGGCGCGAGCAGTACTTC. Its translation: CASSGTGGREQYF.

V gene TRBV20-1 combines with J gene TRBJ2-1, with a possible D match to TRBD2 (6 bases). CDR3 length: 15 residues. CDR1 and CDR2 from the germline V gene are DFQATT and SNEGSKA (reference sequence). Trimming removed 4 bases at V and 3 bases at J, with 16 bases between. The chain's CDR3 is CSAKNPGLFYNEQFF. The CDR3 region has the DNA TGCAGTGCTAAGAATCCGGGACTTTTCTACAATGAGCAGTTCTTC.

This clonotype came up many times. The J gene is TRBJ2-7, the V gene TRBV6-6; 12 nucleotides match TRBD2. V lost 0 bases, J lost 2 bases, and 2 bases stayed unmatched. CDR1 and CDR2 from the germline V gene are MNHNY and SVGAGI (reference sequence). The CDR3 contains 16 residues. Here the CDR3 reads CASSYSLAGGPYEQYF. The CDR3 nucleotides are TGTGCCAGCAGTTACTCACTAGCGGGAGGCCCCTACGAGCAGTACTTC.

This clonotype was detected ten times or more. The chain is built from TRBV28 and TRBJ2-2; D gene unclear. Germline loops: CDR1 MDHEN, CDR2 SYDVKM. CDR3 length equals 15 residues. V was shortened by 5 bases and J by 5 bases, with 15 bases between the two germline ends. The CDR3 bases are TGTGCCAGCAGTCGATCGGGCGGACGGACCGGGGAGCTGTTTTTT. Its translation: CASSRSGGRTGELFF.

This clonotype has at least ten counts. The chain links TRBV20-1 to TRBJ2-7; 7 bases map to TRBD2. V gave up 3 bases and J gave up 6 bases; unmatched junction bases: 8. The CDR3 is made up of 13 amino acids. Germline V gene data show CDR1 as DFQATT and CDR2 as SNEGSKA (reference sequence). The CDR3 nucleotides are TGCAGTGCTAGTAGGACTAGTCTCTCCGAGCAGTACTTC. It specifies CSASRTSLSEQYF.

This clonotype was seen at least ten times. This chain links TRBV28 with TRBJ1-5; 7 nucleotides match TRBD1. Germline CDR1 and CDR2: MDHEN and SYDVKM. This CDR3 has 17 amino acids. V shed 2 bases, J shed 4 bases, and the junction held 11 bases outside the gene matches. This CDR3 is CASSLVPGQIANQPQHF. CDR3 nucleotides: TGTGCCAGCAGTTTAGTACCGGGACAGATAGCAAATCAGCCCCAGCATTTT.

This clonotype was seen more than once but under ten times. This chain uses TRBV14 with TRBJ1-3; D gene uncertain. V was clipped by 0 bases and J by 0 bases, with 12 bases between them. Per germline, CDR1 SGHDN and CDR2 FVKESK. CDR3 length equals 17 residues. The CDR3 here is CASSQDGPSSSGNTIYF. CDR3 in DNA: TGTGCCAGCAGCCAAGATGGACCGTCCTCCTCTGGAAACACCATATATTTT.

This clonotype was seen many times. The J gene is TRBJ1-1, the V gene TRBV28; 7 bases fit TRBD1. CDR3 length: 13 residues. V shed 8 bases, J shed 5 bases, and the junction held 8 bases outside the gene matches. Germline lookup yields CDR1 MDHEN and CDR2 SYDVKM. CDR3 sequence reads: CASGIGGGTEAFF. The CDR3 DNA reads TGTGCCAGCGGGATAGGGGGCGGGACTGAAGCTTTCTTT.

This clonotype came up a few times. The rearrangement links TRBV28 to TRBJ2-1; 8 bases are shared with TRBD2. The CDR3 covers 16 residues. Germline lookup yields CDR1 MDHEN and CDR2 SYDVKM. Trimming removed 4 bases from V and 3 bases from J; junction bases left unmatched: 8. The CDR3 nucleotides are TGTGCCAGCAGTTCACTACTAGCGGCAGACTACAATGAGCAGTTCTTC. Amino acid sequence: CASSSLLAADYNEQFF.

This clonotype was counted at least ten times. The J gene is TRBJ2-4, the V gene TRBV23-1; D ambiguous. TRBV23-1 is placed among ORFs of uncertain function. The CDR3 covers 15 residues. Trimming left V 0 bases short and J 0 bases short, with 6 bases between. CDR3 region: CASSQSSLAKNIQYF. The DNA for the CDR3 is TGCGCCAGCAGTCAATCTTCCCTAGCCAAAAACATTCAGTACTTC.

This clonotype was counted many times. The CDR3 here is CASSSGLAGYEQYF. CDR3 sequence (DNA): TGTGCCAGCAGTTCCGGACTAGCGGGATACGAGCAGTACTTC. V gene TRBV6-2 or TRBV6-3 combines with J gene TRBJ2-7; 12 bases map to TRBD2. The V gene's germline CDR1 is MNHEY and CDR2 SVGEGT. Trimming took 4 bases from V and 4 from J; bases not matched to a gene: 2. This CDR3 region has 14 residues.

The table lists this clonotype with many counts. The chain uses TRBV11-1 and TRBJ2-1, with D tentatively TRBD1 or TRBD2 (6 bases each). Germline values: CDR1 SGHAT, CDR2 FQDESV (reference sequence). The CDR3 runs 15 residues. V was trimmed by 1 base and J by 12 bases, leaving 19 bases between them. The CDR3 DNA follows: TGTGCCAGCAGCTTAGGGCAAGCGGACAGCGGGTGGCAGTTCTTC. Protein product: CASSLGQADSGWQFF. Full variable domain (outside the CDR3, taken from reference TRBV11-1 and TRBJ2-1): EAEVAQSPRYKITEKSQAVAFWCDPISGHATLYWYRQILGQGPELLVQFQDESVVDDSQLPKDRFSAERLKGVDSTLKIQPAELGDSAMYLCASSLGQADSGWQFFGPGTRLTVL.

The chain uses TRBV7-2 and TRBJ1-6, with no clear D. The CDR3 is 13 residues long. V lost 3 bases to trimming and J lost 7 bases, with 7 bases between them. Germline CDR1 reads SGHTA; CDR2 reads FQGNSA. CDR3 in DNA: TGTGCCAGCAGCTTTGCGGAAAATTCACCCCTCCACTTT. It translates to CASSFAENSPLHF. The full variable domain, its missing parts supplied by reference TRBV7-2 and TRBJ1-6, is GAGVSQSPSNKVTEKGKDVELRCDPISGHTALYWYRQSLGQGLEFLIYFQGNSAPDKSGLPSDRFSAERTGGSVSTLTIQRTQQEDSAVYLCASSFAENSPLHFGNGTRLTVT.

This clonotype showed up many times. The chain joins TRBV6-5 to TRBJ2-3, with 7 bases identical to TRBD2. This CDR3 is built from 14 residues. With V trimmed by 7 bases and J by 13 bases, 17 bases remained unmatched. Looked up from germline, CDR1 is MNHEY and CDR2 is SVGAGI. DNA of the CDR3: TGTGCCAGCACTAAAGGACCCTCTAGCGGTCAGAAGTATTTT. Its translation: CASTKGPSSGQKYF.

Many counts were recorded for this clonotype. The chain carries TRBV6-2 or TRBV6-3 and TRBJ2-7, with D unresolved. The CDR3 length is 12 residues. V dropped 5 bases and J dropped 7 bases, with 12 bases sitting between them. Germline CDR1 reads MNHEY; CDR2 reads SVGEGT. This CDR3 reads CASSGGRNEQYF. The CDR3 DNA sequence: TGTGCCAGCAGTGGCGGCCGGAATGAGCAGTACTTC.